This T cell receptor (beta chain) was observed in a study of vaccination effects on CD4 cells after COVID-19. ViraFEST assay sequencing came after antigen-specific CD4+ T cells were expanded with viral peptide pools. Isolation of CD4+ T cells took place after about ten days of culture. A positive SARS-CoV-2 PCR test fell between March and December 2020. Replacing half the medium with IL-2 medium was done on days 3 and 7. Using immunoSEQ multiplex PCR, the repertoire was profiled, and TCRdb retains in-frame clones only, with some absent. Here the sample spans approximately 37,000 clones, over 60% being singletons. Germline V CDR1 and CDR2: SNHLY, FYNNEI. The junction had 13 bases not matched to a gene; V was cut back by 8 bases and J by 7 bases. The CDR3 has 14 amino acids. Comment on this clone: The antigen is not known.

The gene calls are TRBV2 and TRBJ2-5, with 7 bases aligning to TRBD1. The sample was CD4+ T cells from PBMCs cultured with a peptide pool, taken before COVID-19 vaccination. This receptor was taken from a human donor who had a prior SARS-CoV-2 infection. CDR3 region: CASDGTASEGTQYF. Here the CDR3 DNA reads TGTGCCAGCGATGGGACAGCAAGTGAAGGGACCCAGTACTTC.